These 27 T cell receptor beta chains were sequenced from one sample in a study of shared clonotypes between healthy human individuals. The repertoire was sequenced with immunoSEQ multiplex PCR; TCRdb's copy has only in-frame clones and lacks some. The profile covers about 1,800,000 clones, with approximately 95% appearing a single time and 1% to 1.5% taken by the ten largest. CD45RO-negative cells were positively selected for CCR7, leaving out terminally differentiated effector memory CD45RA+ cells. Sequencing was performed on naive CD8+ T cells sorted from blood. These receptors originate from a man aged 18 to 29 in good health.

The V gene is TRBV13, the J gene TRBJ2-1; no clear D. Germline V gene lookup returns CDR1 PRHDT and CDR2 FYEKMQ (reference sequence). The CDR3 is 13 residues long. V lost 5 bases and J 3 bases, leaving 8 bases between the germline ends. For the CDR3, the DNA is TGTGCCAGCAGCCGGACGGACTACAATGAGCAGTTCTTC. Amino acid sequence: CASSRTDYNEQFF.

The chain employs TRBV7-9 and TRBJ2-7; 10 bases line up with TRBD1. Germline V lookup: CDR1 SEHNR, CDR2 FQNEAQ (reference sequence). J gave up 3 bases and V 0 bases, and 5 bases lay outside the gene matches. The CDR3 covers 16 residues. CDR3 region: CASSLAGTGVYYEQYF. CDR3 DNA: TGTGCCAGCAGCTTAGCGGGGACAGGGGTTTACTACGAGCAGTACTTC.

The rearrangement links TRBV7-3 to TRBJ2-2; 7 bases align to TRBD1. CDR3 length equals 16 residues. V shed 2 bases and J 3 bases; nucleotides not matched to a gene: 6. Germline CDR1 reads SGHTA; CDR2 reads FQGTGA. The CDR3 sequence is CASSLLPGGDTGELFF. In DNA form, the CDR3 reads TGTGCCAGCAGCTTACTTCCAGGGGGAGACACCGGGGAGCTGTTTTTT.

The chain carries TRBV4-1 and TRBJ2-5, with 10 nucleotides matching TRBD2. This CDR3 region has 18 residues. J gave up 4 bases and V 4 bases, and 15 bases lay outside the gene matches. The germline V gene encodes CDR1 MGHRA and CDR2 YSYEKL. In DNA form, the CDR3 reads TGCGCCAGCAGCCCCCAGGGAGCGGGGGGGCCGAAAGGAGAGACCCAGTACTTC. Translated, it gives CASSPQGAGGPKGETQYF.

Worth noting for this clone: The identical CDR3 is also encoded by other nucleotide sequences in the sample. This sequence joins TRBV30 and TRBJ2-3; 7 nucleotides line up with TRBD2. The V and J ends lost 3 bases and 0 bases, in that order; junction bases with no gene match: 6. Germline CDR1 reads GTSNPN; CDR2 reads SVGIG (reference sequence). This CDR3 has 15 residues. The CDR3 sequence is CAWSPGTTSTDTQYF. The CDR3 DNA reads TGTGCCTGGAGCCCCGGGACTACGAGCACAGATACGCAGTATTTT.

A single count supports this clone. This chain links TRBV10-1 with TRBJ1-1, with D unclear. The CDR3 has 13 residues. Trimming pared 0 bases from V and 5 bases from J, leaving 7 bases between. Germline values: CDR1 WNHNN, CDR2 SYGVQD (reference sequence). CDR3 nucleotide sequence: TGCGCCAGCAGTGAGTCCGGAGGGACTGAAGCTTTCTTT. Residues: CASSESGGTEAFF.

The chain combines TRBV14 with TRBJ2-5; D is ambiguous. This CDR3 has 13 amino acids. Germline-derived CDR1 and CDR2 are SGHDN and FVKESK. V was trimmed by 1 base and J by 1 base, leaving 4 bases between them. The CDR3 loop reads CASSQVGQETQYF. The DNA of the CDR3 is TGTGCCAGCAGCCAAGTTGGCCAAGAGACCCAGTACTTC. Full variable domain (remainder filled in from reference TRBV14 and TRBJ2-5): EAGVTQFPSHSVIEKGQTVTLRCDPISGHDNLYWYRRVMGKEIKFLLHFVKESKQDESGMPNNRFLAERTGGTYSTLKVQPAELEDSGVYFCASSQVGQETQYFGPGTRLLVL.

The chain recombines TRBV11-2 with TRBJ2-7; possibly TRBD1 for D (6 bases). The CDR3 is 15 amino acids. The germline gives CDR1 SGHAT, CDR2 FQNNGV. V gave up 5 bases and J gave up 3 bases, with 17 bases separating them. The CDR3 nucleotides are TGTGCCAGCAGCCTCAAGGGGGAACAAATCTACGAGCAGTACTTC. The encoded protein is CASSLKGEQIYEQYF.

The J gene is TRBJ2-7, the V gene TRBV7-8, with 11 positions matching TRBD2. This CDR3 contains 17 residues. V trimming: 1 base; J trimming: 4 bases; junction bases outside the gene matches: 9. CDR1 is SGHVS, CDR2 FQNEAQ, per germline. CDR3 bases: TGTGCCAGCAGCTTAGGGGCTAGCGGGGGGCTACAATACGAGCAGTACTTC. Translation: CASSLGASGGLQYEQYF. The full variable domain, rest sourced from reference TRBV7-8 and TRBJ2-7, is GAGVSQSPRYKVAKRGQDVALRCDPISGHVSLFWYQQALGQGPEFLTYFQNEAQLDKSGLPSDRFFAERPEGSVSTLKIQRTQQEDSAVYLCASSLGASGGLQYEQYFGPGTRLTVT.

The rearrangement uses TRBV27 and TRBJ1-2, with unresolved D. V was pared by 5 bases and J by 8 bases, with 18 bases between. Germline V gene data show CDR1 as MNHEY and CDR2 as SMNVEV (reference sequence). The CDR3 sequence is 14 residues long. CDR3: CASSPANPALGYTF. The CDR3 DNA is TGTGCCAGCAGTCCTGCAAACCCAGCATTAGGCTACACCTTC.

This clone came up once. The same CDR3 is also encoded by other DNA sequences in this sample. This chain links TRBV7-6 with TRBJ2-2; D gene unclear. V was cut by 3 bases and J by 4 bases, with 9 bases left in between. The CDR3 is 14 residues long. CDR1 and CDR2 (germline): SGHVS, FNYEAQ. CDR3 in amino acids: CASSFGEGTGELFF. CDR3 nucleotide sequence: TGTGCCAGCAGCTTTGGGGAAGGCACCGGGGAGCTGTTTTTT.

The J gene is TRBJ1-1, the V gene TRBV9; TRBD1 agrees at 8 bases. Losses at the gene ends were 4 bases for V and 1 base for J; bases not matched to a gene: 18. Germline CDR1 SGDLS, CDR2 YYNGEE. This CDR3 has 19 amino acids. The DNA for the CDR3 is TGTGCCAGCAGCCCAACATCCATTCGAGGTGGGACAGGGAACACTGAAGCTTTCTTT. This translates into CASSPTSIRGGTGNTEAFF.

This clone came up once. The chain combines TRBV6-4 with TRBJ1-3, with D possibly matching TRBD2 (5 bases). The J call could be wrong; TRBJ2-2 is a better fit for the DNA end. The CDR3 has 14 residues. From germline, CDR1 is MRHNA and CDR2 SNTAGT. CDR3 coding DNA: TGTGCCAGCAAAAAGCGGCCGAACACCGGGGAGCTGTTTTTT. Its protein is CASKKRPNTGELFF.

V is TRBV5-4 and J is TRBJ2-7; no firm D call. Trimming shortened V by 3 bases and J by 6 bases, and 13 bases separated the two germline ends. Germline loops: CDR1 SGHNT, CDR2 YYREEE (reference sequence). This CDR3 spans 13 amino acids. Here the CDR3 reads CASSWVEDREQYF. The CDR3 DNA follows: TGTGCCAGCAGCTGGGTCGAGGATCGCGAGCAGTACTTC.

The V call is TRBV9, the J call TRBJ2-7; 10 bases align to TRBD2. The CDR3 runs 15 residues. CDR1 is SGDLS, CDR2 YYNGEE, per germline. The V segment lost 4 bases and the J segment 4 bases; nucleotides outside the gene matches: 8. The CDR3 spells CASSPRASGSYEQYF. DNA of the CDR3: TGTGCCAGCAGCCCCCGGGCTAGCGGGAGTTACGAGCAGTACTTC.

The chain is built from TRBV6-1 and TRBJ2-2; D remains unclear. The CDR3 contains 12 residues. Germline lookup yields CDR1 MNHNS and CDR2 SASEGT. The V end lost 2 bases, the J end lost 7 bases, and 5 bases lay between the germline ends. This chain's CDR3 is CASSETIGELFF. In DNA form, the CDR3 reads TGTGCCAGCAGTGAAACAATCGGGGAGCTGTTTTTT.

Details on this clone: Within the sample, other DNA sequences also encode this same CDR3. The rearrangement links TRBV7-9 to TRBJ1-1; D uncertain. Germline V CDR1 and CDR2: SEHNR, FQNEAQ (reference sequence). Trimming shortened V by 6 bases and J by 1 base, and 3 bases separated the two germline ends. The CDR3 loop spans 11 amino acids. CDR3 region: CASRANTEAFF. The CDR3 bases are TGTGCCAGCAGGGCGAACACTGAAGCTTTCTTT.

V gene TRBV5-6 combines with J gene TRBJ1-6, with D possibly matching TRBD1 (5 bases). The germline V gene has CDR1 SGHDT and CDR2 YYEEEE. Between the trimmed V and J ends, which lost 4 bases and 13 bases, there was a span of 15 bases. This CDR3 comprises 13 residues. The DNA of the CDR3 is TGTGCCAGCAGCGACCAACAGGAGTTGCCCCTCCACTTT. Protein sequence: CASSDQQELPLHF. The whole variable domain, filled in from reference TRBV5-6 and TRBJ1-6, reads DAGVTQSPTHLIKTRGQQVTLRCSPKSGHDTVSWYQQALGQGPQFIFQYYEEEERQRGNFPDRFSGHQFPNYSSELNVNALLLGDSALYLCASSDQQELPLHFGNGTRLTVT.

The CDR3 is CAWSGVGRTEAFF. In nucleotides, the CDR3 is TGTGCCTGGAGTGGGGTGGGAAGGACTGAAGCTTTCTTT. The J gene is TRBJ1-1, the V gene TRBV30; D call uncertain. Germline-derived CDR1 and CDR2 are GTSNPN and SVGIG (reference sequence). Trimming took 1 base from V and 5 from J, leaving 11 bases between them. CDR3 length: 13 amino acids.

This chain uses TRBV11-2 with TRBJ2-7; D may match TRBD1 or TRBD2 (5 bases each). The CDR3 is 13 residues long. V was shortened by 6 bases and J by 6 bases, with 15 bases between the two germline ends. CDR1 and CDR2 (germline): SGHAT, FQNNGV. In DNA, the CDR3 is TGTGCCAGCAGTCCAGGGACCGCTTTCGAGCAGTACTTC. It translates to CASSPGTAFEQYF.

This rearrangement joins TRBV6-6 to TRBJ2-5, with TRBD2 matching over 11 bases. Germline loops: CDR1 MNHNY, CDR2 SVGAGI (reference sequence). J gave up 4 bases and V 3 bases, and 7 bases lay outside the gene matches. CDR3 length: 16 amino acids. In DNA form, the CDR3 reads TGTGCCAGCAGTTATCACCCGGGACTAGCGGTAGAGACCCAGTACTTC. Translated: CASSYHPGLAVETQYF.

This CDR3 is CASSAPGQDLNIQYF. The CDR3 nucleotides read TGTGCCAGCAGTGCCCCGGGGCAGGACCTAAACATTCAGTACTTC. V gene TRBV6-1 combines with J gene TRBJ2-4; D is tentatively TRBD1 or TRBD2 (5 bases each). Between the trimmed V and J ends, which lost 4 bases and 6 bases, there was a span of 16 bases. The CDR3 covers 15 residues. Per the germline V gene, CDR1 is MNHNS and CDR2 is SASEGT.

The chain is built from TRBV11-2 and TRBJ2-5; 7 bases fit TRBD2. Trimming removed 5 bases from V and 13 bases from J; junction bases left unmatched: 7. The CDR3 is 11 amino acids. CDR1 and CDR2 from the germline V gene are SGHAT and FQNNGV. This CDR3 is CASSPGTISYF. In DNA form, the CDR3 reads TGTGCCAGCAGCCCCGGGACTATCTCGTACTTC.

The rearrangement joins TRBV19 to TRBJ1-2; weak D call: TRBD1 (5 bases). CDR1 is LNHDA, CDR2 SQIVND, per germline (reference sequence). The CDR3 sequence is 12 residues long. V was pared by 9 bases and J by 4 bases, with 12 bases between. DNA for the CDR3: TGTGCCAGCTCCCCGGGACTCTATGGCTACACCTTC. It specifies CASSPGLYGYTF.

The chain employs TRBV5-6 and TRBJ1-1; D is undetermined. The CDR3 consists of 13 residues. Trimming left V 3 bases short and J 0 bases short, with 6 bases between. Germline V gene data show CDR1 as SGHDT and CDR2 as YYEEEE. CDR3 nucleotide sequence: TGTGCCAGCAGCTCCTCCTTGAACACTGAAGCTTTCTTT. Translated: CASSSSLNTEAFF.

The chain joins TRBV27 to TRBJ2-5, with TRBD2 identical over 12 bases. This CDR3 is built from 16 residues. Losses at the gene ends were 6 bases for V and 1 base for J; bases not matched to a gene: 6. Germline V CDR1 and CDR2: MNHEY, SMNVEV (reference sequence). This CDR3 is CASSLTSGGFQETQYF. The CDR3 nucleotides are TGTGCCAGCAGCCTCACTAGCGGGGGGTTCCAAGAGACCCAGTACTTC.

The genes are TRBV30 and TRBJ2-2; 14 bases are a match to TRBD2. The germline V gene has CDR1 GTSNPN and CDR2 SVGIG (reference sequence). The length of the CDR3 is 18 residues. V dropped 2 bases and J dropped 6; count of bases not matched to a gene: 11. CDR3 in amino acids: CAWSNPGTSGSLAGELFF. CDR3 coding DNA: TGTGCCTGGAGTAACCCCGGGACTAGCGGGAGTCTTGCCGGGGAGCTGTTTTTT. The full variable domain, completed using reference TRBV30 and TRBJ2-2, is SQTIHQWPATLVQPVGSPLSLECTVEGTSNPNLYWYRQAAGRGLQLLFYSVGIGQISSEVPQNLSASRPQDRQFILSSKKLLLSDSGFYLCAWSNPGTSGSLAGELFFGEGSRLTVL.